The present entry profiles one T cell receptor beta chain with its context. This same CDR3 is encoded by further DNA sequences in the sample. This entry belongs to a study of blood T cell repertoires in COVID-19. Study information: The United States, Italy and Spain provided the acute and convalescent COVID-19 samples.

Original data processing: Amplified reference gene primers provided the basis for estimating nucleated cell counts. This table comes from immunoSEQ multiplex PCR, and its TCRdb copy is limited to in-frame clones, with some not included. V, J and clone size were drawn from that table, and D and trimming were deduced from the DNA. The sample contains approximately 240,000 clones, 80% to 90% of which appear only once. V trimming: 3 bases; J trimming: 1 base; junction bases outside the gene matches: 0. The CDR3 runs to 14 residues. CDR1 is MNHEY and CDR2 is SMNVEV in the germline V gene (reference sequence).

The sequencing input was PBMCs or T cells enriched from blood (not recorded which). This rearrangement joins TRBV27 to TRBJ2-4; 7 bases line up with TRBD2. This TCR derives from a woman younger than 35 in a cohort exposed to, infected with or recovered from COVID-19 (not recorded which). CDR3 sequence (DNA): TGTGCCAGCAGTTTGGGGGGGGCCAAAAACATTCAGTACTTC. It yields the protein CASSLGGAKNIQYF.